These T cell receptor beta chains were read from a single sample in a study of regulatory T cells in long-lasting Graves disease. TCRdb itself ran the multiplex PCR reads through MiXCR, one entry per CDR3 protein. The sample includes 700,000 or so distinct CDR3 sequences, about 32% of them seen just once. The sample in question was peripheral blood mononuclear cells (PBMCs), obtained when the disease was refractory, from a patient treated with antithyroid drugs. These receptors were taken from a female donor with Graves disease. Both conserved end residues are part of each CDR3.

v_gene	j_gene	CDR3aa
TRBV28	TRBJ1-1	CASSRTGPAAEAFF
TRBV29-1	TRBJ1-2	CSVVTQADGYTF
TRBV7-2	TRBJ2-7	CASSPGMPYELYF
TRBV19	TRBJ1-1	CASIQRGTVNTEAFF
TRBV27	TRBJ1-2	CASSAGTYGYTF
TRBV28	TRBJ2-7	CASSFDRGRTTPGYEQYF
TRBV6-2/TRBV6-3	TRBJ1-2	CASSYAGTDYGYTF
TRBV29-1	TRBJ2-7	CSVEDQGTASYEQYF
TRBV29-1	TRBJ2-5	CSVGTSGSEQETQYF
TRBV11-2	TRBJ1-2	CASSSPGPGWLNYGYTF
TRBV15	TRBJ2-7	CATSRDQGLAYEQYF
TRBV19	TRBJ1-5	CASSSWQGNQPQHF
TRBV5-5	TRBJ1-5	CASSLGTGNHQPQHF
TRBV2	TRBJ1-5	CASSEGSNRGGQPQHF
TRBV5-1	TRBJ1-5	CASSQGQGSGQPQHF
TRBV29-1	TRBJ1-2	CSVEDPLTGGDGYTF
TRBV6-1	TRBJ1-5	CASNSGTGSNQPQHF
TRBV2	TRBJ2-1	CASSLTGLADTEQFF
TRBV30	TRBJ2-6	CAWSSPPGANVLTF
TRBV12-3/TRBV12-4	TRBJ1-1	CASSLTRGWEAFF
TRBV7-2	TRBJ1-5	CASSPGVSGPQHF
TRBV30	TRBJ2-5	CAWRPAGLAGVETQYF
TRBV30	TRBJ2-5	CAWRPWGRPQETQYF
TRBV19	TRBJ1-5	CASSAFSQVNQPQHF
TRBV5-5	TRBJ1-2	CASSFATVVNYGYTF
TRBV15	TRBJ2-5	CATSRENKQETQYF
TRBV6-8	TRBJ1-5	CAIQGQGHQPQHF
TRBV6-5	TRBJ2-7	CASSYSSGRASLYEQYF
TRBV5-1	TRBJ2-5	CASAGTSGTPTSRKYF
TRBV27	TRBJ2-7	CASSFLAGTMEYEQYF
TRBV12-3/TRBV12-4	TRBJ1-1	CASRSDRGTEAFF
TRBV10-2	TRBJ1-5	CASSESRGSGNQPQHF
TRBV19	TRBJ1-3	CASRREQDGNTIYF
TRBV20-1	TRBJ2-7	CSATHRGYEQYF
TRBV7-9	TRBJ1-3	CASSRQASGNTIYF
TRBV12-3/TRBV12-4	TRBJ1-5	CASSGSNQPQHF
TRBV20-1	TRBJ2-3	CSAGLAGVTDTQYF
TRBV28	TRBJ1-2	CASWLGSGYTF
TRBV24-1	TRBJ2-3	CATSVEGRADTQYF
TRBV5-4	TRBJ2-2	CASSLGPITGELFF
TRBV10-3	TRBJ2-5	CAIMEAGGKTQYF
TRBV6-1	TRBJ1-5	CASSGTGISQPQHF
TRBV20-1	TRBJ2-2	CSARFVGVAGELFF
TRBV29-1	TRBJ1-4	CSVAGTGGTNEKLFF
TRBV3-1	TRBJ1-5	CASSQGAGSVQPQHF